Shown below are 25 T cell receptor beta chains from a single sample sequenced in a study of cytomegalovirus exposure and HLA in healthy donors. The primer mix had 60 Vbeta and 13 Jbeta primers. Some clones are missing from TCRdb's copy, which holds only in-frame ones; the method was immunoSEQ multiplex PCR. The table lists 150,000 to 200,000 clones, more than 65% of them singletons. Source material: PBMCs. Receptors originate from a middle-aged man in good health and CMV-seropositive.

The chain joins TRBV4-1 to TRBJ1-5; no definite D call. CDR1 MGHRA and CDR2 YSYEKL come from the germline V gene. Deletions cut 6 bases from V and 0 bases from J, with 9 bases between. The CDR3 extends over 14 amino acids. CDR3 bases: TGCGCCAGCAGTCTCATCGGTAGCAATCAGCCCCAGCATTTT. It codes for CASSLIGSNQPQHF.

The CDR3 nucleotides are TGTGCCAGCACCCAGCTGGGGGGGCCGAACACTGAAGCTTTCTTT. Residues: CASTQLGGPNTEAFF. The gene calls are TRBV28 and TRBJ1-1; a possible D gene is TRBD1 (6 bases). V gave up 7 bases and J gave up 1 base, with 16 bases separating them. Germline loops: CDR1 MDHEN, CDR2 SYDVKM. This CDR3 spans 15 amino acids.

J is TRBJ2-1 and V is TRBV14; D possibly corresponds to TRBD2 (6 bases). Per germline, CDR1 SGHDN and CDR2 FVKESK. V was shortened by 4 bases and J by 0 bases, with 16 bases between the two germline ends. This CDR3 has 17 amino acids. CDR3 coding DNA: TGTGCCAGCAGCCCCCGACTAGGTTCCGGCTCCTACAATGAGCAGTTCTTC. The encoded protein is CASSPRLGSGSYNEQFF.

The CDR3 nucleotides read TGTGCCAGCAGCTTGAGTTGGCGGTTGAACACTGAAGCTTTCTTT. It codes for CASSLSWRLNTEAFF. The chain couples TRBV5-6 to TRBJ1-1; no clear D. This CDR3 has 15 residues. V was clipped by 1 base and J by 0 bases, with 10 bases between them. Germline CDR1 and CDR2: SGHDT and YYEEEE.

The V and J genes are TRBV19 and TRBJ2-1, with D possibly matching TRBD1 (5 bases). Germline lookup yields CDR1 LNHDA and CDR2 SQIVND (reference sequence). The CDR3 runs to 14 residues. V gave up 2 bases and J gave up 4 bases, with 9 bases separating them. The CDR3 bases are TGTGCCAGTAGTATACGAACAGGTTACAATGAGCAGTTCTTC. The encoded protein is CASSIRTGYNEQFF.

The rearrangement uses TRBV5-1 and TRBJ2-3, with 12 bases fitting TRBD2. The CDR3 totals 15 residues. Germline V gene data show CDR1 as SGHRS and CDR2 as YFSETQ. V gave up 4 bases and J gave up 4 bases; unmatched junction bases: 4. The CDR3: CASSPTSGSSDTQYF. CDR3 in DNA: TGCGCCAGCAGCCCGACTAGCGGGAGTTCAGATACGCAGTATTTT.

V and J are TRBV29-1 and TRBJ2-2; D gene ambiguous. V lost 5 bases and J lost 1, with 8 bases in between. The CDR3 consists of 13 residues. Germline V gives CDR1 SQVTM, CDR2 ANQGSEA. The CDR3 loop reads CSVKIVNTGELFF. CDR3 in DNA: TGCAGCGTTAAGATAGTGAACACCGGGGAGCTGTTTTTT.

The chain combines TRBV7-2 with TRBJ1-4; D gene unclear. The CDR3 loop spans 13 amino acids. The V end was cut by 7 bases, the J end by 5 bases, with 11 bases between. Germline CDR1 is SGHTA and CDR2 is FQGNSA. The CDR3 is CASTIGLNEKLFF. CDR3 coding DNA: TGTGCCAGCACCATAGGACTGAATGAAAAACTGTTTTTT.

The V gene is TRBV2, the J gene TRBJ2-3, with 10 bases identical to TRBD2. J lost 4 bases, V lost 5 bases, and 3 bases had no gene match. The CDR3 runs to 14 residues. Germline V CDR1 and CDR2: SNHLY, FYNNEI. The CDR3 sequence: CASSQTSGADTQYF. The CDR3 bases are TGTGCCAGCAGTCAAACTAGCGGGGCAGATACGCAGTATTTT. The variable domain in full, with the rest retrieved from reference TRBV2 and TRBJ2-3, is EPEVTQTPSHQVTQMGQEVILRCVPISNHLYFYWYRQILGQKVEFLVSFYNNEISEKSEIFDDQFSVERPDGSNFTLKIRSTKLEDSAMYFCASSQTSGADTQYFGPGTRLTVL.

This clone was recorded a few times. This chain uses TRBV27 with TRBJ2-6; TRBD2 is a possible D gene (6 bases). The CDR3 extends over 18 amino acids. Between the trimmed V and J ends, which lost 1 base and 0 bases, there was a span of 13 bases. Looked up from germline, CDR1 is MNHEY and CDR2 is SMNVEV (reference sequence). The CDR3 protein is CASSLWRGISSGANVLTF. The CDR3 region has the DNA TGTGCCAGCAGTTTATGGAGGGGAATAAGCTCTGGGGCCAACGTCCTGACTTTC.

The V gene is TRBV15, the J gene TRBJ1-3, with a weak D call TRBD1 (6 bases). Germline CDR1 and CDR2: LNHNV and YYDKDF (reference sequence). Trimming took off 5 bases at V and 0 bases at J, with 14 bases between the two ends. This CDR3 is built from 16 residues. DNA for the CDR3: TGTGCCACCAGCGAACCGGGACATGCCTCTGGAAACACCATATATTTT. Its protein is CATSEPGHASGNTIYF.

This clone was counted once. The chain recombines TRBV30 with TRBJ1-1; 7 bases map to TRBD1. There are 16 residues in the CDR3. Unmatched junction bases numbered 7, after V lost 0 bases and J lost 0 bases. Germline lookup yields CDR1 GTSNPN and CDR2 SVGIG (reference sequence). The CDR3 is CAWSVLGTVMNTEAFF. The CDR3 DNA follows: TGTGCCTGGAGTGTACTCGGGACAGTTATGAACACTGAAGCTTTCTTT.

There are a few counts of this clone. V usage is TRBV6-1 and J usage is TRBJ2-1, with D possibly being TRBD2 (5 bases). Germline CDR1 MNHNS, CDR2 SASEGT. The CDR3 runs 15 residues. The V end lost 4 bases, the J end lost 8 bases, and 18 bases lay between the germline ends. This CDR3 reads CASSGGLAPLDEQFF. The CDR3 bases are TGTGCCAGCAGTGGCGGACTCGCCCCGCTTGATGAGCAGTTCTTC.

The rearrangement joins TRBV5-1 to TRBJ1-2, with 10 bases identical to TRBD1. The CDR3 spans 16 residues. V lost 3 bases and J lost 0; bases outside the gene matches: 5. Germline assignment: CDR1 SGHRS and CDR2 YFSETQ. The CDR3 nucleotides read TGCGCCAGCAGCTACGGGACAGGGGAAGCTAACTATGGCTACACCTTC. Protein sequence: CASSYGTGEANYGYTF.

The CDR3 nucleotides read TGTGCCAGCAGTTTATCAGGCAGTTCAACTAATGAAAAACTGTTTTTT. It codes for CASSLSGSSTNEKLFF. J is TRBJ1-4 and V is TRBV28, with D hard to call. V was shortened by 1 base and J by 0 bases, with 9 bases between the two germline ends. From germline, CDR1 is MDHEN and CDR2 SYDVKM. The CDR3 is 16 residues long.

This clone has only one observation. The chain uses TRBV6-5 and TRBJ2-1, with D uncertain. Germline CDR1 reads MNHEY; CDR2 reads SVGAGI. The V end lost 0 bases, the J end lost 5 bases, and 8 bases lay between the germline ends. The CDR3 totals 14 residues. The CDR3, as DNA: TGTGCCAGCAGTTACTCGAGGCAAGACAATGAGCAGTTCTTC. Its protein product is CASSYSRQDNEQFF.

The chain links TRBV5-6 to TRBJ1-1; TRBD1 matches at 10 bases. The germline CDR1 and CDR2 sequences are SGHDT and YYEEEE. With 5 bases clipped from V and 6 bases from J, the junction kept 7 bases outside the gene matches. There are 14 residues in the CDR3. CDR3 sequence: CASRGDRGYAEAFF. For the CDR3, the DNA is TGTGCCAGCAGAGGGGACAGGGGTTATGCTGAAGCTTTCTTT.

This chain links TRBV30 with TRBJ2-7; tentative D call: TRBD1 (6 bases). V gave up 3 bases and J gave up 7 bases, with 19 bases separating them. The CDR3 loop spans 14 amino acids. Looked up from germline, CDR1 is GTSNPN and CDR2 is SVGIG (reference sequence). The CDR3 region is CAWSPRGSFREQYF. CDR3 sequence (DNA): TGTGCCTGGAGCCCAAGGGGGTCCTTTAGGGAGCAGTACTTC.

In this sample, this clone turned up a few times. J is TRBJ1-1 and V is TRBV7-8; D unresolved. Germline CDR1 reads SGHVS; CDR2 reads FQNEAQ. V was pared by 4 bases and J by 1 base, with 10 bases between. The length of the CDR3 is 14 residues. The CDR3 here is CASSSPPRNTEAFF. The CDR3 DNA reads as TGTGCCAGCAGCTCCCCACCGCGGAACACTGAAGCTTTCTTT.

CDR3 in amino acids: CASSNRGAGEQYF. The CDR3 DNA follows: TGTGCCAGTAGTAATCGGGGGGCGGGGGAGCAGTACTTC. This rearrangement joins TRBV19 to TRBJ2-7, with a weak D call TRBD2 (7 bases). Germline loops: CDR1 LNHDA, CDR2 SQIVND (reference sequence). Trimming removed 4 bases from V and 7 bases from J, with 14 bases in between. This CDR3 comprises 13 residues.

This clone appeared once. The chain has TRBV11-2 and TRBJ1-2; 8 bases agree with TRBD1. The CDR3 is 16 residues long. Trimming cost V 5 bases and J 3 bases; bases outside gene matches: 11. CDR1 SGHAT and CDR2 FQNNGV come from the germline V gene. The CDR3 spells CASSTFKQGDHYGYTF. The CDR3 DNA reads as TGTGCCAGCAGCACATTTAAACAGGGGGATCACTATGGCTACACCTTC.

The chain joins TRBV9 to TRBJ2-2; weak D call: TRBD2 (6 bases). Deletions cut 5 bases from V and 3 bases from J, with 14 bases between. Germline V CDR1 and CDR2: SGDLS, YYNGEE. The CDR3 consists of 15 residues. In DNA, the CDR3 is TGTGCCAGCAGGTCCTCGGCGGGGCACACCGGGGAGCTGTTTTTT. Amino acids: CASRSSAGHTGELFF.

This clone was picked up one time. This chain joins TRBV7-9 and TRBJ1-4; 7 positions match TRBD1. The CDR3 has 16 amino acids. V lost 4 bases and J lost 3; bases outside the gene matches: 8. From germline, CDR1 is SEHNR and CDR2 FQNEAQ (reference sequence). This CDR3 reads CASSSGGGTANEKLFF. The CDR3 DNA sequence: TGTGCCAGCAGCTCTGGCGGGGGGACAGCTAATGAAAAACTGTTTTTT.

The chain has TRBV21-1 and TRBJ2-1; TRBD1 is the table's D call and was not checked against the DNA. TRBV21-1 is a documented pseudogene. The CDR3 is 15 residues long. CDR3: CASSKGGTGFGEQFF. Here the CDR3 DNA reads TGTGCCAGCAGCAAAGGTGGGACAGGGTTCGGTGAGCAGTTCTTC.

The chain has TRBV7-2 and TRBJ2-7; TRBD2 aligns across 10 bases. V was clipped by 7 bases and J by 3 bases; unmatched bases: 6. The CDR3 is 14 amino acids. In germline, CDR1 is SGHTA, CDR2 FQGNSA. The CDR3 loop is CASTLRTSGYEQYF. Here the CDR3 DNA reads TGTGCCAGCACCCTACGGACTAGCGGCTACGAGCAGTACTTC.